This T cell receptor beta chain comes out of a study of T cells in Graves' hyperthyroidism and ophthalmopathy. Findings of the study overall: Before onset, ophthalmopathy was predicted by the model a median roughly six months earlier. Ophthalmopathy and stable hyperthyroidism were separated by a 13 V-J model.

The ends were cut back, 3 bases at V and 6 bases at J, with 14 bases in the middle. The germline V gene encodes CDR1 SNHLY and CDR2 FYNNEI. The CDR3 extends over 15 amino acids. What was amplified from RNA transcripts were TCR beta CDR3 regions. TCR CDR3 underwent first-round RT-PCR with the HTBI primer set. TCRdb redid the calling of the multiplex PCR reads with MiXCR, one entry per CDR3 protein. The sample carries 500,000 to 600,000 distinct CDR3 sequences, around 45% recorded once. Comments on this clonotype: The antigen is not known.

Hyperthyroidism patients were newly diagnosed, had disease duration under 2 months, and were aged 18 to 65 years. The diagnoses drew upon clinical symptoms, serum thyroxine and TRAb, thyroid ultrasound and orbital computed tomography. The sequencing input was peripheral blood or thyroid tissue (not recorded which). The clonotype was recovered from a woman younger than 30 with Graves' hyperthyroidism. The rearrangement uses TRBV2 and TRBJ2-2, with D tentatively TRBD1 (6 bases). CDR3 nucleotide sequence: TGTGCCAGCAGTGAGTTTAGGGGGAGTGCCGGGGAGCTGTTTTTT. Its translation: CASSEFRGSAGELFF.